This T cell receptor beta chain was observed in a study of cytomegalovirus exposure and HLA in healthy donors. The germline V gene encodes CDR1 MNHEY and CDR2 SMNVEV (reference sequence). With V trimmed by 4 bases and J by 5 bases, 5 bases remained unmatched. The CDR3 loop spans 15 amino acids. Study outcomes and limitations: Prediction of most subjects' HLA-A and HLA-B alleles by TCR beta sequences was reportedly accurate.

This cohort consisted of healthy bone marrow donors. The study ran its PCR with 60 Vbeta and 13 Jbeta primers. Under the authors' procedure: The authors later counted roughly 77 million unique TCR beta chains, 9.5 million to 13 million of them shared. Using immunoSEQ multiplex PCR, the repertoire was profiled, and TCRdb retains in-frame clones only, with some absent. The V and J calls and the clone size are those of that table, but D and trimming were determined from the DNA. The repertoire holds some 93,000 clones, less than 80% seen once, with about 5.5% in the top ten. Of note for this clone: Its cognate antigen is unknown.

The TCR comes from a boy aged 5-17 years in good health and CMV-seropositive. This sequence joins TRBV27 and TRBJ2-3; TRBD2 agrees at 11 bases. Sequencing was done on a sample of PBMCs. DNA for the CDR3: TGTGCCAGCAGTTATATAGCGGGAGGGGTAGATACGCAGTATTTT. It specifies CASSYIAGGVDTQYF.